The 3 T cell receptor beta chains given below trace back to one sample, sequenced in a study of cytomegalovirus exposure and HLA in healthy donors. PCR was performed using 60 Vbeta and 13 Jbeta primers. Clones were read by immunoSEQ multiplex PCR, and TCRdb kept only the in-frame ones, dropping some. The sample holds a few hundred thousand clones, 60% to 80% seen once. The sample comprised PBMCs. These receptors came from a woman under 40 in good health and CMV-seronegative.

The CDR3 nucleotides are TGTGCCAGTAGGACAACAGGGAATCAGCCCCAGCATTTT. The encoded protein is CASRTTGNQPQHF. The chain employs TRBV19 and TRBJ1-5; D is possibly TRBD1 (6 bases). The V end lost 6 bases, the J end lost 4 bases, and 10 bases lay between the germline ends. Germline CDR1 is LNHDA and CDR2 is SQIVND (reference sequence). The CDR3 covers 13 residues. Based on the CDR3 plus reference TRBV19 and TRBJ1-5, the full variable domain is DGGITQSPKYLFRKEGQNVTLSCEQNLNHDAMYWYRQDPGQGLRLIYYSQIVNDFQKGDIAEGYSVSREKKESFPLTVTSAQKNPTAFYLCASRTTGNQPQHFGDGTRLSIL.

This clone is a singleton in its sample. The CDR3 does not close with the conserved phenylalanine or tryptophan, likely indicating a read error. CDR3 region: CAWTLDDTTEAFL. CDR3 nucleotides: TGTGCCTGGACCCTCGATGATACCACTGAAGCTTTCTTG. The rearrangement uses TRBV30 and TRBJ1-1; the D is unclear. Germline V gene sequence: CDR1 GTSNPN, CDR2 SVGIG (reference sequence). The V end was cut by 4 bases, the J end by 4 bases, with 13 bases between. This CDR3 comprises 13 residues.

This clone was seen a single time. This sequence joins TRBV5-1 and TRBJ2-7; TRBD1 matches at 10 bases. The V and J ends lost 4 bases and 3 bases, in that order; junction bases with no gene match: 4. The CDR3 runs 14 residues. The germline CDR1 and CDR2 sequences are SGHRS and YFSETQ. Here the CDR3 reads CASSHGDRGYEQYF. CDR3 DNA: TGCGCCAGCAGCCACGGGGACAGGGGCTACGAGCAGTACTTC.